Each of the 14 T cell receptor beta chains below was sequenced from the same sample in a study of OX40 agonist ivuxolimab in advanced cancers. Profiling relied on immunoSEQ multiplex PCR, and the TCRdb table lists in-frame clones only, not all of them. The sample lists about 20,000 clones; nearly 85% were seen once. This specimen was CD4+ or CD8+ T cells sorted from blood, taken in a trial of the OX40 agonist ivuxolimab. These TCRs come from an adult with an advanced solid tumor such as melanoma, head and neck, liver or kidney cancer.

V and J are TRBV1 and TRBJ2-6; TRBD2 is the table's D call, not checked against the DNA. TRBV1 is labeled a pseudogene. This CDR3 comprises 12 residues. The DNA of the CDR3 is TGCACCAGCAGGAGTCGGGCCAACGTCCTGACTTTC. This gives the protein CTSRSRANVLTF.

The CDR3 is CASSEAEGRRVDEKLFF. In DNA, the CDR3 is TGCGCCAGCAGTGAGGCGGAGGGCAGGCGGGTCGATGAAAAACTGTTTTTT. The chain joins TRBV10-2 to TRBJ1-4; D is unresolved. Germline V gene sequence: CDR1 WSHSY, CDR2 SAAADI. The V end lost 2 bases, the J end lost 6 bases, and 19 bases lay between the germline ends. This CDR3 is 17 amino acids long.

The gene calls are TRBV29-1 and TRBJ1-1; 9 bases map to TRBD1. The CDR3 covers 16 residues. V dropped 3 bases and J dropped 1; count of bases not matched to a gene: 9. From germline, CDR1 is SQVTM and CDR2 ANQGSEA. CDR3 protein: CSVEWGTGLRNTEAFF. The CDR3 DNA follows: TGCAGCGTTGAGTGGGGGACAGGGTTGAGGAACACTGAAGCTTTCTTT.

This chain connects TRBV7-3 to TRBJ1-1, with 9 bases identical to TRBD1. V trimming: 5 bases; J trimming: 2 bases; junction bases outside the gene matches: 3. Germline V gene lookup returns CDR1 SGHTA and CDR2 FQGTGA. This CDR3 has 14 residues. For the CDR3, the DNA is TGTGCCAGCAGCCGGACAGGGGAAAACACTGAAGCTTTCTTT. This translates into CASSRTGENTEAFF.

In its sample, this clone was seen a few times. The CDR3 loop is CASSLWNSYGYTF. Written as DNA, the CDR3 is TGTGCCAGCAGCTTGTGGAACTCCTATGGCTACACCTTC. This sequence joins TRBV7-8 and TRBJ1-2; D remains ambiguous. The CDR3 sequence is 13 residues long. V was pared by 3 bases and J by 4 bases, with 9 bases between. Germline V gene sequence: CDR1 SGHVS, CDR2 FQNEAQ.

Points on this clone: One end of the junction fails to match germline, which may point to a read error. The rearrangement uses TRBV11-2 and TRBJ1-1; D is undetermined. Germline-derived CDR1 and CDR2 are SGHAT and FQNNGV. This CDR3 region has 11 residues. The CDR3 region is CASRLDTEAFF. CDR3 sequence (DNA): TGTGCCAGCCGCTTAGACACTGAAGCTTTCTTT.

The chain recombines TRBV19 with TRBJ2-3; 9 bases match TRBD1. CDR1 LNHDA and CDR2 SQIVND come from the germline V gene (reference sequence). The V segment lost 4 bases and the J segment 10 bases; nucleotides outside the gene matches: 12. CDR3 size: 15 residues. The CDR3 DNA reads as TGTGCCAGTAGTACTGGGGGACAGGGTAAAGAGGCGCAGTATTTT. Translating gives CASSTGGQGKEAQYF.

The chain has TRBV5-1 and TRBJ1-4, with D unclear. V lost 4 bases and J lost 0, with 13 bases in between. The CDR3 has 16 amino acids. From germline, CDR1 is SGHRS and CDR2 YFSETQ. The CDR3 spells CASSPGPGATNEKLFF. In nucleotides, the CDR3 is TGCGCCAGCAGCCCCGGCCCGGGAGCAACTAATGAAAAACTGTTTTTT.

This clone was counted only a few times. The chain joins TRBV5-1 to TRBJ2-2; 13 bases match TRBD2. V was pared by 0 bases and J by 5 bases, with 4 bases of the junction left unmatched. The CDR3 loop spans 17 amino acids. CDR1 and CDR2 from the germline V gene are SGHRS and YFSETQ. The CDR3 spells CASSLAGGLAGTGELFF. DNA for the CDR3: TGCGCCAGCAGCTTGGCCGGGGGACTAGCGGGAACCGGGGAGCTGTTTTTT.

The V gene is TRBV11-2, the J gene TRBJ2-3; 8 bases line up with TRBD1. The CDR3 covers 15 residues. Germline V gene sequence: CDR1 SGHAT, CDR2 FQNNGV. With V trimmed by 7 bases and J by 3 bases, 9 bases remained unmatched. The CDR3 loop is CASNGQGRPTDTQYF. CDR3 DNA sequence: TGTGCCAGCAACGGACAGGGACGGCCGACAGATACGCAGTATTTT. Full variable domain (outside the CDR3, taken from reference TRBV11-2 and TRBJ2-3): EAGVAQSPRYKIIEKRQSVAFWCNPISGHATLYWYQQILGQGPKLLIQFQNNGVVDDSQLPKDRFSAERLKGVDSTLKIQPAKLEDSAVYLCASNGQGRPTDTQYFGPGTRLTVL.

The chain is built from TRBV11-3 and TRBJ2-2; either TRBD1 or TRBD2 may supply D (6 bases each). The V end was cut by 1 base, the J end by 6 bases, with 9 bases between. There are 14 residues in the CDR3. Germline CDR1 is SGHNT and CDR2 is YENEEA. CDR3 coding DNA: TGTGCCAGCAGCTTAGGGGGGGCCCCCGGGGAGCTGTTTTTT. Protein: CASSLGGAPGELFF.

CDR3 nucleotides: TGTGCCAGCAGCATGGCCGGGACAGGGAAGGAGCTGTTTTTT. This sequence encodes CASSMAGTGKELFF. The V call is TRBV7-3, the J call TRBJ2-2, with 9 bases identical to TRBD1. Trimming removed 5 bases from V and 10 bases from J; junction bases left unmatched: 8. The V gene's germline CDR1 is SGHTA and CDR2 FQGTGA. The CDR3 runs to 14 residues.

This sequence joins TRBV7-3 and TRBJ2-1; no clear D gene. This CDR3 spans 13 amino acids. The ends were cut back, 2 bases at V and 3 bases at J, with 5 bases in the middle. CDR1 is SGHTA and CDR2 is FQGTGA in the germline V gene. CDR3 bases: TGTGCCAGCAGCTTAGGGCTCTACAATGAGCAGTTCTTC. It encodes CASSLGLYNEQFF.

This chain links TRBV19 with TRBJ2-1; D might be TRBD1 or TRBD2, each matching 5 bases. The CDR3 length is 16 residues. V shed 5 bases and J shed 1 base, with 15 bases lying between them. Germline V gene sequence: CDR1 LNHDA, CDR2 SQIVND (reference sequence). CDR3 coding DNA: TGTGCCAGTAGTGGGACGACACAAACTTCCTACAATGAGCAGTTCTTC. Translating it yields CASSGTTQTSYNEQFF.